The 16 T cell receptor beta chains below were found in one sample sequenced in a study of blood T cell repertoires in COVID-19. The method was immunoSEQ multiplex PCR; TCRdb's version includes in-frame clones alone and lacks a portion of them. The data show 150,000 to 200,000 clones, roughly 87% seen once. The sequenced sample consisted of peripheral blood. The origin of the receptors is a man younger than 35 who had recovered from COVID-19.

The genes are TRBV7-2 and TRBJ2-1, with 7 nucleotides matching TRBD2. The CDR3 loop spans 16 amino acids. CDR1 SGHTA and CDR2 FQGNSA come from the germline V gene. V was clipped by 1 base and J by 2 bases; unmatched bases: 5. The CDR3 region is CASSLVVLAPYNEQFF. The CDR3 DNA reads TGTGCCAGCAGCTTAGTAGTACTAGCGCCCTACAATGAGCAGTTCTTC.

CDR3 sequence reads: CASSFLSSTDTQYF. CDR3 nucleotide sequence: TGTGCCAGCAGCTTCCTTTCTAGCACAGATACGCAGTATTTT. The chain combines TRBV7-6 with TRBJ2-3; D gene ambiguous. The CDR3 totals 14 residues. CDR1 and CDR2 (germline): SGHVS, FNYEAQ. V was cut by 3 bases and J by 0 bases, with 7 bases left in between.

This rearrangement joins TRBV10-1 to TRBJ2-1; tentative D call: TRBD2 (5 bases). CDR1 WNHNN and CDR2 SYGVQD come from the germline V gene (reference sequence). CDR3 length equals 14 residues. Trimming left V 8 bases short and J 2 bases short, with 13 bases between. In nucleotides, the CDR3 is TGCGCCAGCGAGAGCGGCCCGCCCTACAATGAGCAGTTCTTC. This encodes CASESGPPYNEQFF.

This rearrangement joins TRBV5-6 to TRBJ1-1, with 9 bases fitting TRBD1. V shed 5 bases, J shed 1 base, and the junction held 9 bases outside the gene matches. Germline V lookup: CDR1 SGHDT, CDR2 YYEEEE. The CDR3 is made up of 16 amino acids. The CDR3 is CASRLTGGASNTEAFF. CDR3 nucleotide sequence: TGTGCCAGCAGGCTAACAGGGGGCGCTTCGAACACTGAAGCTTTCTTT.

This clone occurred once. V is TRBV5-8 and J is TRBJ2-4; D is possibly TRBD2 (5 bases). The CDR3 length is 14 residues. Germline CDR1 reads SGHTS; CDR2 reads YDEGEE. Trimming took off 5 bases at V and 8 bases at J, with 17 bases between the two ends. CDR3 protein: CASRRETLGDIQYF. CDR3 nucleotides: TGTGCCAGCAGGAGGGAAACACTGGGAGACATTCAGTACTTC.

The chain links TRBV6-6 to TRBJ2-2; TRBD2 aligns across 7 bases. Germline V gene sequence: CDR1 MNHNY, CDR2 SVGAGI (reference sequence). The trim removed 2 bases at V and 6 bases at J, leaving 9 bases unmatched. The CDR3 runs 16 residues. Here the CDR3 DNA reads TGTGCCAGCAGTTACCCGCTCCAGGGAGGGTCCGGGGAGCTGTTTTTT. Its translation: CASSYPLQGGSGELFF.

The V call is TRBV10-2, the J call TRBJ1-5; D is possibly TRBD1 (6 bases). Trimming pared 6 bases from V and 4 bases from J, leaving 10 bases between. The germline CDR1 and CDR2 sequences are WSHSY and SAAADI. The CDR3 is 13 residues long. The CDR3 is CASRDSINQPQHF. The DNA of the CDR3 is TGCGCCAGCAGGGACAGCATTAATCAGCCCCAGCATTTT.

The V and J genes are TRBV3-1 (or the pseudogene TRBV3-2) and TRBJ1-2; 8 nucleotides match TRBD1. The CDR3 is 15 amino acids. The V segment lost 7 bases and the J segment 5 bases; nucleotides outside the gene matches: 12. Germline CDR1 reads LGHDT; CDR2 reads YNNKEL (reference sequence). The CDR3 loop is CASNPGQEEGYGYTF. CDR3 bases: TGTGCCAGCAACCCGGGACAGGAGGAAGGGTATGGCTACACCTTC.

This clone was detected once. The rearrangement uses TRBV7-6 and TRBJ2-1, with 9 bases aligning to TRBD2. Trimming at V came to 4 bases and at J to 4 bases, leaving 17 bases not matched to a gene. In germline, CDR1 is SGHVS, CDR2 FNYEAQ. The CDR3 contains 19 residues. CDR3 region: CASSWAQREVLQGYNEQFF. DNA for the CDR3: TGTGCCAGCAGCTGGGCGCAGCGGGAGGTACTACAGGGATACAATGAGCAGTTCTTC.

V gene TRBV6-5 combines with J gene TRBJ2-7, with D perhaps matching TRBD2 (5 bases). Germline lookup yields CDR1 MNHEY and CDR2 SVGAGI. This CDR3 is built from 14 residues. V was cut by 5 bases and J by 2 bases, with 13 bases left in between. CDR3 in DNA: TGTGCCAGCAGTCCACCCCGGGATCCCTACGAGCAGTACTTC. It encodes CASSPPRDPYEQYF.

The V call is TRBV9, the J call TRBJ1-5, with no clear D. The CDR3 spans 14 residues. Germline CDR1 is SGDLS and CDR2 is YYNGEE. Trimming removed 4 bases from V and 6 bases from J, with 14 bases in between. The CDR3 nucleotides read TGTGCCAGCAGCAGAGCCATTGATAGTCAGCCCCAGCATTTT. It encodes CASSRAIDSQPQHF.

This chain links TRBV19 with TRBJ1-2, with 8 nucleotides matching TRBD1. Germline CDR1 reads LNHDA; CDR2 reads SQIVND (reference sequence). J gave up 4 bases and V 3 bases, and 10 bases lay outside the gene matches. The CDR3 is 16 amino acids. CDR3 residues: CASSIPGQDIFYGYTF. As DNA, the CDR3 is TGTGCCAGTAGTATTCCGGGACAGGACATATTCTATGGCTACACCTTC.

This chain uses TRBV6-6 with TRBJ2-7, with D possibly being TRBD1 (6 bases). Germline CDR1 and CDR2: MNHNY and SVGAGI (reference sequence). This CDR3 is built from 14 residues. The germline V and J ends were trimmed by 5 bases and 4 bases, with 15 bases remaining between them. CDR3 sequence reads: CASSRQDPGYEQYF. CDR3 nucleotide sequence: TGTGCCAGCAGTCGACAGGACCCGGGGTACGAGCAGTACTTC.

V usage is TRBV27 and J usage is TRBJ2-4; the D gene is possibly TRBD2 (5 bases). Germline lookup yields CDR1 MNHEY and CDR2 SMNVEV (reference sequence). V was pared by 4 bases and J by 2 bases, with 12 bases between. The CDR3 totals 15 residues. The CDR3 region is CASSSPIGTKNIQYF. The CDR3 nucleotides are TGTGCCAGCAGTTCCCCCATCGGGACCAAAAACATTCAGTACTTC.

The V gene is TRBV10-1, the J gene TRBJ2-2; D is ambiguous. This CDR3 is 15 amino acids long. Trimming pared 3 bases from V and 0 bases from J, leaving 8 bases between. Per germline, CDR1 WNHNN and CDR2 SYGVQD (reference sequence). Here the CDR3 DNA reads TGCGCCAGCAGTGATGGCTCTTCGAACACCGGGGAGCTGTTTTTT. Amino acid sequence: CASSDGSSNTGELFF.

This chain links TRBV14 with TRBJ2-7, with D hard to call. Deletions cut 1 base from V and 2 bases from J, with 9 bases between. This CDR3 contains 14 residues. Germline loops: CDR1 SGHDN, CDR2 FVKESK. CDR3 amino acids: CASSQVSPPYEQYF. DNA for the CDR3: TGTGCCAGCAGCCAAGTCTCTCCTCCCTACGAGCAGTACTTC.